This T cell receptor (beta chain) was retrieved from a study of tumor-infiltrating lymphocytes in primary liver carcinoma. Findings and limits, study-wide: Researchers found tumor-adjacent and tumor-blood pairs overlapped less than tumor region pairs. Blood had a significantly lower top-250-clone fraction than tumors did (p = 0.039).

Per germline, CDR1 SGHAT and CDR2 FQDESV (reference sequence). This CDR3 has 17 residues. On this clonotype itself: The antigen remains undetermined. The junction differs from germline at one of its ends, possibly a read error.

Scientists recovered RNA and DNA together from roughly 21-30 mg of unsorted bulk tissue. Chronic HBV infection, which was untreated, was present in the patients. Samples were taken from five separate regions (per tumor). A primer in the constant region served to generate TCR beta cDNA from 500 ng of total RNA. For TCR beta, libraries were produced by three nested multiplex PCR rounds using slightly modified ARM-PCR. Investigators reported that the first two PCR rounds, at around 11 cycles each, used TRBV1-TRBV30 forward primers with a C-beta reverse primer. TCRdb re-analysed the multiplex PCR reads in MiXCR, keeping a single row per CDR3 protein. The sample lists about 59,000 distinct CDR3 sequences, approximately 70% seen once, with approximately 54% in the top ten.

Specimen: liver tumor tissue from sampling region 2. Specified subset: tumor region T2, inferior pole. The genes are TRBV11-1 and TRBJ2-4; 12 nucleotides match TRBD2. The receptor was isolated from a middle-aged man with primary liver carcinoma and hepatitis B virus infection. The CDR3 protein is CDSSFPRTSGTKNIHYF. The CDR3 DNA reads as TGTGACAGCAGCTTTCCCAGGACTAGCGGGACCAAAAACATTCATTACTTC.